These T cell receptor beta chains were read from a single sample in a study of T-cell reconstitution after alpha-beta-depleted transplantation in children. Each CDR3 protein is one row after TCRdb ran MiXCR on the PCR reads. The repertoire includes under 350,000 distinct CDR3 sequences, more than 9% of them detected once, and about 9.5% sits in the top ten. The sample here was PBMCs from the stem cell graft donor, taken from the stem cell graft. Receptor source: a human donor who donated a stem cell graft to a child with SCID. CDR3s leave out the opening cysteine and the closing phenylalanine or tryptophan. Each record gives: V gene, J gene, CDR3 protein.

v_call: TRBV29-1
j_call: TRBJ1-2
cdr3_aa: SVDEGGGYGYT

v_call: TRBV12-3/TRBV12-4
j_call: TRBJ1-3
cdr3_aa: ASSLGQVGNTIY

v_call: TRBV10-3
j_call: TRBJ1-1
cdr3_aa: AISDGTANTEAF

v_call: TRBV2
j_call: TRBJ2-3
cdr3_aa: ASTGRDRAQY

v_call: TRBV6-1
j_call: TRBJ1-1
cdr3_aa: ASSEVGANTEAF

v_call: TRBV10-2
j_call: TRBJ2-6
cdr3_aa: ASKLVAGANVLT

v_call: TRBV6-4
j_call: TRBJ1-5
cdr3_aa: ASSEGRNQPQH

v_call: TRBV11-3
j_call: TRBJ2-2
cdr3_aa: ASSASDRAPNTGELF

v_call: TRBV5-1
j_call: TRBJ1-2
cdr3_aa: ASSLGGRLYGYT

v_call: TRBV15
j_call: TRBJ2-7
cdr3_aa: ATSRGQKFYEQY

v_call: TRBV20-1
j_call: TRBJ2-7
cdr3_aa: SARLGQGAYEQY

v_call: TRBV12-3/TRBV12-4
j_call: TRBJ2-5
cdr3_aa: ASSLGPGGVSETQY

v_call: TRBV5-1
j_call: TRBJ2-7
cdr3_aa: ASSSEVVLVDEQY

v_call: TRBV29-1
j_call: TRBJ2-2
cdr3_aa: SIWESGELF

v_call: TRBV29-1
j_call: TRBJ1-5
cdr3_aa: SVGDRVGQPQH

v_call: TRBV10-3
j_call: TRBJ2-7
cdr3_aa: AAGTSGDLYEQY

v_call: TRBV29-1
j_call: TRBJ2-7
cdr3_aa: SVDIRDRHSYEQY

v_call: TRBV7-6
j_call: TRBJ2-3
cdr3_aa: ASSLVRTGGAPDTQY

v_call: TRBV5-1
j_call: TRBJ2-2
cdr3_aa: ASSPNVDTGELF

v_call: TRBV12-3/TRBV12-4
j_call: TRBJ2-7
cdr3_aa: ASERTGGFEQY

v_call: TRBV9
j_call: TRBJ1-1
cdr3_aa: ASSISEGTEAF

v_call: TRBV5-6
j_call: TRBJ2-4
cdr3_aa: ASSSAGWYGENIQY

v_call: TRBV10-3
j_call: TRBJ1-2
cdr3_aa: AISEGGLGYT

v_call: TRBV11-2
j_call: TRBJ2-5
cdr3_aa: ASSLAGSVQETQY

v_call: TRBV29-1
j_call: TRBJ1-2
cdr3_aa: SVEDGPGNGYT

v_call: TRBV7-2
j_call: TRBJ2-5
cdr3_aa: ASSYSGGAGETQY

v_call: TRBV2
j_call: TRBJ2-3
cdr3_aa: ASNPPGLVVADTQY

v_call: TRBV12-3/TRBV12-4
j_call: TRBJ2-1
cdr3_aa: ASSLLGYSYNEQF

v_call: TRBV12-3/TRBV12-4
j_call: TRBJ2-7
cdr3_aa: ASSGGSAYEQY

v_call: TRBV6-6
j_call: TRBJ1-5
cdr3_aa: ASSELRPQH

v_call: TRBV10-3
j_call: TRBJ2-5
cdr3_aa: AISPGQGRETQY

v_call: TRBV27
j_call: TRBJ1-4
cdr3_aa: ASSLIRSSNEKLF

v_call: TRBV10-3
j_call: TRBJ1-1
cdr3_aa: ATVDGLTEAF

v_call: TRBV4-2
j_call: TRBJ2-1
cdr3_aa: ASSQGAGVPYNEQF

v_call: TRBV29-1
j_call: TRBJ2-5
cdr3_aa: SVGGSKETQY

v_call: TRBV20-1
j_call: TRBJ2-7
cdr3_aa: SAMVPLGGHVEQY

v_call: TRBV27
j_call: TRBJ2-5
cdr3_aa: ASSLWSGEETQY

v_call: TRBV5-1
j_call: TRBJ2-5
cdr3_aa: ASSFSGRRTQY

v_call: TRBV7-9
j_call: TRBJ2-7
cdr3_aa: ASSLVGGLKTYEQY

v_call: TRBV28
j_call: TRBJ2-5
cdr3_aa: ASSLVGRTGGETQY

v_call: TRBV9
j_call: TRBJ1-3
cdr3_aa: ASSVVPGSSGNTIY

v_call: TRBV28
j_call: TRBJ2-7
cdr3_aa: ASNLQGLYEQY

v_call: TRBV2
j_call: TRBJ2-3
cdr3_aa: ASSGSLASTDTQY

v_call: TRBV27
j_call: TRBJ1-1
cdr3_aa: ASSLLTPERGNTEAF

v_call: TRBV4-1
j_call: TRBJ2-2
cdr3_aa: ASSPLAGGPNTGELF

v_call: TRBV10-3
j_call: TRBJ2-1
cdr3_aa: AIRAGVDEQF

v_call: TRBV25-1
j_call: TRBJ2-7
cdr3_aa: ASSVTQGYEQY

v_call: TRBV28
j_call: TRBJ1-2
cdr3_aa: ASRGAGGFGYT

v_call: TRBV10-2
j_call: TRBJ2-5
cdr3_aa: ASSEWAQETQY

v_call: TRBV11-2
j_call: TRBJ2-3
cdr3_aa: ASSLLTSSPLGDTQY

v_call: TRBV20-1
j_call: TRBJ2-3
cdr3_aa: SAFGLAGNFTDTQY

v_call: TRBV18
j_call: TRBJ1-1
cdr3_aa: ASSPPRGGGRTEAF

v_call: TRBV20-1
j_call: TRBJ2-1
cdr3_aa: SAPTGTSPYNEQF

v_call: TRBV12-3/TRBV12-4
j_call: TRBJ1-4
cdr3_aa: ASSLGQGRGEKLF